A single sample is the source of the 8 T cell receptor beta chains below, sequenced in a study of blood T cell repertoires in COVID-19. Libraries were prepared by immunoSEQ multiplex PCR; TCRdb keeps only in-frame clonotypes and omits some of them. The repertoire holds 200,000 to 250,000 clones, approximately 84% seen once, with roughly 7% in the top ten. Input material: peripheral blood. The receptors were gathered from a woman of 80 years or more with COVID-19, enrolled during active disease.

V usage is TRBV3-1 (or the pseudogene TRBV3-2) and J usage is TRBJ1-5; 8 bases map to TRBD1. Per the germline V gene, CDR1 is LGHDT and CDR2 is YNNKEL (reference sequence). This CDR3 contains 14 residues. V trimming: 2 bases; J trimming: 6 bases; junction bases outside the gene matches: 3. The CDR3 loop reads CASSQTGQAQPQHF. As DNA, the CDR3 is TGTGCCAGCAGCCAAACGGGACAGGCTCAGCCCCAGCATTTT.

V gene TRBV6-1 combines with J gene TRBJ1-2, with D possibly being TRBD1 (6 bases). Trimming cost V 0 bases and J 4 bases, with 12 bases left between them. Germline lookup yields CDR1 MNHNS and CDR2 SASEGT. This CDR3 has 15 amino acids. This chain's CDR3 is CASSEAPQGTYGYTF. CDR3 coding DNA: TGTGCCAGCAGTGAAGCCCCTCAGGGGACCTATGGCTACACCTTC.

V is TRBV7-8 and J is TRBJ2-5; 8 bases are a match to TRBD1. After removal of 8 bases from V and 9 bases from J, the junction contained 14 bases not matched to a gene. The CDR3 spans 14 residues. Germline V lookup: CDR1 SGHVS, CDR2 FQNEAQ. CDR3 coding DNA: TGTGCCAGCGAACCGACAGGGGAGTCCAGGTCCCAGTACTTC. Amino acid sequence: CASEPTGESRSQYF. The full variable domain, rest sourced from reference TRBV7-8 and TRBJ2-5, is GAGVSQSPRYKVAKRGQDVALRCDPISGHVSLFWYQQALGQGPEFLTYFQNEAQLDKSGLPSDRFFAERPEGSVSTLKIQRTQQEDSAVYLCASEPTGESRSQYFGPGTRLLVL.

Written as DNA, the CDR3 is TGTGCCAGCAGTCGCGCCTCAGGGGGACCCTACGAGCAGTACTTC. It encodes CASSRASGGPYEQYF. The J gene is TRBJ2-7, the V gene TRBV3-1 (or the pseudogene TRBV3-2); TRBD1 matches at 7 bases. The V gene end was trimmed by 6 bases and the J gene end by 2 bases; junction bases not matched to a gene: 10. Per the germline V gene, CDR1 is LGHDT and CDR2 is YNNKEL (reference sequence). This CDR3 region has 15 residues.

This clone was recorded a few times. The V and J genes are TRBV7-8 and TRBJ1-4; D gene ambiguous. The CDR3 totals 13 residues. Deletions cut 2 bases from V and 7 bases from J, with 8 bases between. CDR1 and CDR2 (germline): SGHVS, FQNEAQ. CDR3 DNA sequence: TGTGCCAGCAGCTTATATCCGGGTGAAAAACTGTTTTTT. This sequence encodes CASSLYPGEKLFF.

The chain employs TRBV7-2 and TRBJ2-7, with 7 bases identical to TRBD1. The germline V gene encodes CDR1 SGHTA and CDR2 FQGNSA. With V trimmed by 2 bases and J by 2 bases, 6 bases remained unmatched. CDR3 size: 15 residues. The CDR3 region is CASSLNPGQTYEQYF. The CDR3 DNA follows: TGTGCCAGCAGCTTAAATCCGGGACAGACCTACGAGCAGTACTTC.

The chain recombines TRBV19 with TRBJ1-3; tentatively, D is TRBD1 (6 bases). The CDR3 covers 15 residues. With 7 bases removed from V and 3 bases from J, the gap between germline ends came to 16 bases. In germline, CDR1 is LNHDA, CDR2 SQIVND (reference sequence). The CDR3 DNA follows: TGTGCCAGTACCCCGGACAGAATAAGTGGAAACACCATATATTTT. Its translation is CASTPDRISGNTIYF. Drawing the rest from reference TRBV19 and TRBJ1-3, the complete variable domain is DGGITQSPKYLFRKEGQNVTLSCEQNLNHDAMYWYRQDPGQGLRLIYYSQIVNDFQKGDIAEGYSVSREKKESFPLTVTSAQKNPTAFYLCASTPDRISGNTIYFGEGSWLTVV.

The chain uses TRBV5-1 and TRBJ1-4, with 8 bases lining up with TRBD1. The germline CDR1 and CDR2 sequences are SGHRS and YFSETQ. The CDR3 contains 14 residues. Trimming at V came to 5 bases and at J to 7 bases, leaving 7 bases not matched to a gene. The CDR3 spells CASRRGQGGEKLFF. CDR3 nucleotides: TGCGCCAGCAGACGCGGACAGGGAGGTGAAAAACTGTTTTTT.